This is a list of T cell receptor beta chains from one sample in a study of cytomegalovirus exposure and HLA in healthy donors. Generated by immunoSEQ multiplex PCR, the TCRdb table keeps only in-frame clones and is missing some. The sample records about 190,000 clones, 65% to 75% being singletons. Sequenced sample: PBMCs. The receptors here all came from a man between 25 and 39 years old in good health and CMV-seropositive. Each CDR3 is given with its conserved first and last residue. The D gene is left open where the match is weak. Some rows mark clone size as missing; the rest say once, few, many or name a class of expanded clone.

v_gene: TRBV5-6; abundance: -; d_gene: -; j_gene: TRBJ1-1; CDR3nt: TGTGCCAGCAGCTTGGGCCAGGGCTTGAGGACTGAAGCTTTCTTT; CDR3aa: CASSLGQGLRTEAFF
v_gene: TRBV5-1; abundance: -; d_gene: TRBD2; j_gene: TRBJ2-2; CDR3nt: TGCGCCAGCAGCTTGGCGGAGCGGGGGAACACCGGGGAGCTGTTTTTT; CDR3aa: CASSLAERGNTGELFF
v_gene: TRBV28; abundance: -; d_gene: TRBD2; j_gene: TRBJ2-7; CDR3nt: TGTGCCAGCAGTCCCGCCGGGACTAGATTTCTTGACTTC; CDR3aa: CASSPAGTRFLDF
v_gene: TRBV29-1; abundance: -; d_gene: -; j_gene: TRBJ2-3; CDR3nt: TGCAGCTCTGGGGCGGGAATTAGGAGCGATACGCAGTATTTT; CDR3aa: CSSGAGIRSDTQYF
v_gene: TRBV12-5; abundance: -; d_gene: -; j_gene: TRBJ1-1; CDR3nt: TGTGCTAGTGGTTTGGTACTCGGGGGGCTGGACACTGAAGCTTTCTTT; CDR3aa: CASGLVLGGLDTEAFF
v_gene: TRBV19; abundance: few; d_gene: TRBD2; j_gene: TRBJ2-2; CDR3nt: TGTGCCAGTGGGAGGGCGGGGAACACCGGGGAGCTGTTTTTT; CDR3aa: CASGRAGNTGELFF
v_gene: TRBV19; abundance: once; d_gene: -; j_gene: TRBJ2-5; CDR3nt: TGTGCCAGTAGTATGACCGGGTTTCAAGAGACCCAGTACTTC; CDR3aa: CASSMTGFQETQYF
v_gene: TRBV7-6; abundance: -; d_gene: -; j_gene: TRBJ2-2; CDR3nt: TGTGCCAGCAGCTTGGAGAGGGTCCCCGGGGAGCTGTTTTTT; CDR3aa: CASSLERVPGELFF
v_gene: TRBV6-5; abundance: -; d_gene: TRBD2; j_gene: TRBJ2-3; CDR3nt: TGTGCCAGCAGCCCCCTAGCGGTTAGCACAGATACGCAGTATTTT; CDR3aa: CASSPLAVSTDTQYF
v_gene: TRBV5-1; abundance: -; d_gene: -; j_gene: TRBJ1-1; CDR3nt: TGCGCCAGCAGCTTGGGCAGGGCAGAAGCTTTCTTT; CDR3aa: CASSLGRAEAFF
v_gene: TRBV27; abundance: -; d_gene: TRBD2; j_gene: TRBJ2-1; CDR3nt: TGTGCCAGCAGTGGCGGGAGTTTCTACAATGAGCAGTTCTTC; CDR3aa: CASSGGSFYNEQFF
v_gene: TRBV5-4; abundance: -; d_gene: -; j_gene: TRBJ2-7; CDR3nt: TGTGCCAGCAGCCCCGCGGGCTTCTCCTACGAGCAGTACTTC; CDR3aa: CASSPAGFSYEQYF
v_gene: TRBV28; abundance: -; d_gene: -; j_gene: TRBJ1-2; CDR3nt: TGTGCCAGCAGTTTCCCCCTATATGGCTACACCTTC; CDR3aa: CASSFPLYGYTF
v_gene: TRBV15; abundance: -; d_gene: -; j_gene: TRBJ1-2; CDR3nt: TGTGCCACCAGCAGAGAAGGGACTCCTAGGGGTGAAGCTAACTATGGCTACACCTTC; CDR3aa: CATSREGTPRGEANYGYTF
v_gene: TRBV2; abundance: -; d_gene: -; j_gene: TRBJ2-3; CDR3nt: TGTGCCAGCAGGGTTCGAACGGGGGTCACAGATACGCAGTATTTT; CDR3aa: CASRVRTGVTDTQYF
v_gene: TRBV7-6; abundance: -; d_gene: TRBD2; j_gene: TRBJ2-7; CDR3nt: TGTGCCAGCAGCTTCACCCCCCCCGGGACTAGCGGGGGGGGTTACGAGCAGTACTTC; CDR3aa: CASSFTPPGTSGGGYEQYF
v_gene: TRBV6-5; abundance: -; d_gene: -; j_gene: TRBJ1-2; CDR3nt: TGTGCCAGCAGTACCTGGGAGGACTATGGCTACACCTTC; CDR3aa: CASSTWEDYGYTF
v_gene: TRBV28; abundance: -; d_gene: -; j_gene: TRBJ1-2; CDR3nt: TGTGCCAGCAGCCAGACACGCGGCTACACCTTC; CDR3aa: CASSQTRGYTF
v_gene: TRBV29-1; abundance: -; d_gene: TRBD1; j_gene: TRBJ1-2; CDR3nt: TGCAGCGTTCGCCCGCAGGGGGCGTTTGATGGCTACACCTTC; CDR3aa: CSVRPQGAFDGYTF
v_gene: TRBV18; abundance: -; d_gene: -; j_gene: TRBJ2-7; CDR3nt: TGTGCCAGCTCACCACGGTCCCCCCAGGGGCTCGACGAGCAGTACTTC; CDR3aa: CASSPRSPQGLDEQYF
v_gene: TRBV2; abundance: -; d_gene: -; j_gene: TRBJ2-4; CDR3nt: TGTGCCAACCGCCGATCAAGGGACTTGAAAAACATTCAGTACTTC; CDR3aa: CANRRSRDLKNIQYF
v_gene: TRBV4-3; abundance: few; d_gene: TRBD1; j_gene: TRBJ1-1; CDR3nt: TGCGCCAGCAGCCCAGGGACAGGGGACCTATTGCTGAACACTGAAGCTTTCTTT; CDR3aa: CASSPGTGDLLLNTEAFF
v_gene: TRBV4-3; abundance: few; d_gene: TRBD1; j_gene: TRBJ2-7; CDR3nt: TGCGCCAGCAGCCGAGAGGCAGGGGGTACCTTCTCCTACGAGCAGTACTTC; CDR3aa: CASSREAGGTFSYEQYF
v_gene: TRBV7-9; abundance: -; d_gene: TRBD2; j_gene: TRBJ2-3; CDR3nt: TGTGCCAGCAGTCCACTAGCGCGATCAACAGATACGCAGTATTTT; CDR3aa: CASSPLARSTDTQYF
v_gene: TRBV13; abundance: few; d_gene: -; j_gene: TRBJ2-1; CDR3nt: TGTGCCAGCAGCCCGCTTACGGACAATGAGCAGTTCTTC; CDR3aa: CASSPLTDNEQFF
v_gene: TRBV6-1; abundance: few; d_gene: -; j_gene: TRBJ2-7; CDR3nt: TGTGCCAGCACTACTCCGGGACTTTCCGTGTACGAGCAGTACTTC; CDR3aa: CASTTPGLSVYEQYF
v_gene: TRBV19; abundance: -; d_gene: TRBD2; j_gene: TRBJ2-1; CDR3nt: TGTGCCAGTACCTTATTCGGGCTAGCGGGGAACAATGAGCAGTTCTTC; CDR3aa: CASTLFGLAGNNEQFF
v_gene: TRBV27; abundance: -; d_gene: TRBD2; j_gene: TRBJ2-7; CDR3nt: TGTGCCAGCAGGGGAGTTAGCGGGACTGACTACGAGCAGTACTTC; CDR3aa: CASRGVSGTDYEQYF
v_gene: TRBV30; abundance: -; d_gene: -; j_gene: TRBJ2-7; CDR3nt: TGTGCCTCCCGGGGGCTAGCGGATCTTGGGACCTACGAGCAGTACTTC; CDR3aa: CASRGLADLGTYEQYF
v_gene: TRBV29-1; abundance: -; d_gene: TRBD1; j_gene: TRBJ2-3; CDR3nt: TGCAGCGCGGGACAGGGAACAGATACGCAGTATTTT; CDR3aa: CSAGQGTDTQYF
v_gene: TRBV30; abundance: -; d_gene: -; j_gene: TRBJ1-5; CDR3nt: TGTGCCTCGGACGGGGGAGACAATCAGCCCCAGCATTTT; CDR3aa: CASDGGDNQPQHF
v_gene: TRBV9; abundance: -; d_gene: -; j_gene: TRBJ2-5; CDR3nt: TGTGCCAGCAGCTACCCTCAGGGAGGCGGGAACGAAGAGACCCAGTACTTC; CDR3aa: CASSYPQGGGNEETQYF
v_gene: TRBV4-2; abundance: -; d_gene: -; j_gene: TRBJ2-1; CDR3nt: TGTGCCAGCAGCCAAGATCACCAAGCCCTCAATGAGCAGTTCTTC; CDR3aa: CASSQDHQALNEQFF
v_gene: TRBV15; abundance: once; d_gene: TRBD1; j_gene: TRBJ2-7; CDR3nt: TGTGCCACCAGCAGAGGGACAGGGGGCGCCGAGCAGTACTTC; CDR3aa: CATSRGTGGAEQYF
v_gene: TRBV30; abundance: -; d_gene: -; j_gene: TRBJ1-2; CDR3nt: TGTGCCTTCGCCCTTTTCGGCTATGGCTACACCTTC; CDR3aa: CAFALFGYGYTF
v_gene: TRBV19; abundance: -; d_gene: -; j_gene: TRBJ2-7; CDR3nt: TGTGCCAGTAGTATAGGGGCAAGCTACGAGCAGTACTTC; CDR3aa: CASSIGASYEQYF
v_gene: TRBV30; abundance: -; d_gene: TRBD2; j_gene: TRBJ2-5; CDR3nt: TGTGCCTGGAGCGCGGGGGGTGATTTCGGAGAGACCCAGTACTTC; CDR3aa: CAWSAGGDFGETQYF
v_gene: TRBV9; abundance: -; d_gene: -; j_gene: TRBJ1-1; CDR3nt: TGTGCCAGCAGCGTAGTCGGCGGTTTAGGCACTGAAGCTTTCTTT; CDR3aa: CASSVVGGLGTEAFF
v_gene: TRBV4-1; abundance: once; d_gene: -; j_gene: TRBJ2-3; CDR3nt: TGCGCCAGCAGCTACGCGGAGGGACGCGTAGATACGCAGTATTTT; CDR3aa: CASSYAEGRVDTQYF
v_gene: TRBV27; abundance: few; d_gene: TRBD1; j_gene: TRBJ2-7; CDR3nt: TGTGCCAGCAGTTTTAAGCCAGGACAGGGGCCCTACGAGCAGTACTTC; CDR3aa: CASSFKPGQGPYEQYF
v_gene: TRBV4-3; abundance: -; d_gene: TRBD2; j_gene: TRBJ2-5; CDR3nt: TGCGCCAGCAGCCAGGGGGAGGGAAGAGAGACCCAGTACTTC; CDR3aa: CASSQGEGRETQYF
v_gene: TRBV29-1; abundance: -; d_gene: -; j_gene: TRBJ2-3; CDR3nt: TGCAGCGTTGAAATCTACATAGCGGAACTCACAGATACGCAGTATTTT; CDR3aa: CSVEIYIAELTDTQYF
v_gene: TRBV27; abundance: -; d_gene: -; j_gene: TRBJ2-7; CDR3nt: TGTGCCAGCAGTTTCACAGAAAACTACGAGCAGTACTTC; CDR3aa: CASSFTENYEQYF
v_gene: TRBV19; abundance: -; d_gene: TRBD1; j_gene: TRBJ2-7; CDR3nt: TGTGCCAGTAGCCTACGCGGACAGGGAACCTACGAGCAGTACTTC; CDR3aa: CASSLRGQGTYEQYF
v_gene: TRBV7-2; abundance: -; d_gene: TRBD1; j_gene: TRBJ2-7; CDR3nt: TGTGCCAGCAGCGGACAGGGTATCGTGGACGAGCAGTACTTC; CDR3aa: CASSGQGIVDEQYF
v_gene: TRBV28; abundance: -; d_gene: -; j_gene: TRBJ1-3; CDR3nt: TGTGCCTGTCATGAGGCTGGAAACACCATATATTTT; CDR3aa: CACHEAGNTIYF
v_gene: TRBV6-5; abundance: -; d_gene: -; j_gene: TRBJ1-1; CDR3nt: TGTGCCAGCAGTTACGTGGGGGCCGGCACTGAAGCTTTCTTT; CDR3aa: CASSYVGAGTEAFF
v_gene: TRBV2; abundance: once; d_gene: -; j_gene: TRBJ2-3; CDR3nt: TGTGCCAGCAGTGAGTCATGGCTTAGCACAGATACGCAGTATTTT; CDR3aa: CASSESWLSTDTQYF
v_gene: TRBV5-4; abundance: -; d_gene: -; j_gene: TRBJ2-7; CDR3nt: TGTGCCAGCAGCTTGGTTCAGGGAGGCGAGCAGTACTTC; CDR3aa: CASSLVQGGEQYF